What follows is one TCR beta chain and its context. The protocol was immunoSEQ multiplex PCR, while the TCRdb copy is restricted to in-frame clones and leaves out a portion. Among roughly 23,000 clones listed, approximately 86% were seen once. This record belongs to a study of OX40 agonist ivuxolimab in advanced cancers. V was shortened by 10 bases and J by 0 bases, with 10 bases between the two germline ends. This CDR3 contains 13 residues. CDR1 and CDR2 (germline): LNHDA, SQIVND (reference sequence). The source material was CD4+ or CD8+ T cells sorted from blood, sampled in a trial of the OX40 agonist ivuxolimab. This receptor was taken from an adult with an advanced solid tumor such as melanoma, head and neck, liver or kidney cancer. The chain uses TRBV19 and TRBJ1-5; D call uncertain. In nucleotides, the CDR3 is TGTGCCATCTCAGAAAATAGCAATCAGCCCCAGCATTTT. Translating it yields CAISENSNQPQHF.